Sequencing of this T cell receptor (beta chain) was carried out in a study of blood T cells in healthy people across ages. Study-level results: With donor CMV status unknown, expanded clonotype changes were possibly confounded.

This clonotype was found many times. The antigen is undetermined. The use of a sample-barcoded 5' primer and a J-beta primer mix characterized a second PCR of about 6 to 11 cycles. One entry per CDR3 protein, called by TCRdb with MiXCR from the 5' RACE reads. The sample holds around 700,000 distinct CDR3 sequences, around a quarter seen once. Trimming pared 7 bases from V and 3 bases from J, leaving 9 bases between. This CDR3 has 11 amino acids. The germline CDR1 and CDR2 sequences are DFQATT and SNEGSKA (reference sequence). In addition, the sample was reused for a study of T cells of mothers and their children.

The clonotype comes from a boy aged 10-17 years in good health. The chain links TRBV20-1 to TRBJ2-5, with D hard to call. Sequenced material: blood. In nucleotides, the CDR3 is TGCAGTGTGGACGGCGAAGAGACCCAGTACTTC. This gives the protein CSVDGEETQYF.